This TCR beta chain was documented in a study of blood T cell repertoires in COVID-19. The CDR3 is 17 residues long. Germline CDR1 is LGHNA and CDR2 is YNFKEQ. V was trimmed by 0 bases and J by 0 bases, leaving 12 bases between them. Clones were sequenced by immunoSEQ multiplex PCR, and TCRdb holds only the in-frame ones, with some missing. The data hold 160,000 or so clones, with around 80% observed a single time. Residents of about two dozen US areas, aged roughly 18 to 89 years, made up the participants. Sequencing was done on a sample of PBMCs or T cells enriched from blood (not recorded which). The rearrangement uses TRBV4-2 and TRBJ1-3; no firm D call. This receptor was taken from a man aged 50 or older who had recovered from COVID-19. CDR3 sequence reads: CASSQDFSGSSGNTIYF. CDR3 nucleotide sequence: TGTGCCAGCAGCCAAGATTTTAGCGGATCCTCTGGAAACACCATATATTTT.